This T cell receptor (beta chain) is from a study of tumor and adjacent non-tumor tissue in lung cancer. Findings and caveats of the study: Significantly higher TCR diversity was found in tumor than normal lung.

This clonotype was counted many times. The antigen is unknown. The library came from three nested PCR rounds adapted from ARM-PCR protocols. MiXCR, run by TCRdb on the multiplex PCR reads, gives a single entry per CDR3 protein. The data contain more than 70,000 distinct CDR3 sequences, about three fifths of them singletons. The template was RNA from unsorted bulk tissue. Germline values: CDR1 MNHEY, CDR2 SVGEGT. The CDR3 is 13 amino acids. The ends lost 6 bases at V and 12 bases at J; junction bases unmatched: 8. V and J are TRBV6-2 or TRBV6-3 and TRBJ2-1, with 10 bases aligning to TRBD2. Input material: lung tumor tissue. This clonotype originated in a man aged 65 to 85 with non-small cell lung cancer. The CDR3 nucleotides are TGTGCCAGCAGACCAGAGATAGCGGGGGGGCAGTTCTTC. It specifies CASRPEIAGGQFF.